The 18 T cell receptor beta chains below were found in one sample sequenced in a study of cytomegalovirus exposure and HLA in healthy donors. The primer mix had 60 Vbeta and 13 Jbeta primers. The method was immunoSEQ multiplex PCR; TCRdb's version includes in-frame clones alone and lacks a portion of them. This table holds 200,000 or so clones, around 86% found once. The sample taken for sequencing was PBMCs. The source is a woman in her thirties or forties in good health and CMV-seronegative.

The chain links TRBV7-2 to TRBJ2-5; 12 bases line up with TRBD2. This CDR3 region has 15 residues. J gave up 9 bases and V 5 bases, and 10 bases lay outside the gene matches. CDR1 and CDR2 (germline): SGHTA, FQGNSA. In DNA, the CDR3 is TGTGCCAGCAGCCCACCGACTAGCGGGAGCCGCCCCCAGTACTTC. It translates to CASSPPTSGSRPQYF.

This chain joins TRBV11-2 and TRBJ1-1; D not certain. Trimming shortened V by 0 bases and J by 1 base, and 6 bases separated the two germline ends. Germline lookup yields CDR1 SGHAT and CDR2 FQNNGV. The CDR3 loop spans 14 amino acids. The CDR3 sequence: CASSLDPSNTEAFF. CDR3 coding DNA: TGTGCCAGCAGCTTAGATCCGTCGAACACTGAAGCTTTCTTT. The whole variable domain, remainder taken from reference TRBV11-2 and TRBJ1-1, is EAGVAQSPRYKIIEKRQSVAFWCNPISGHATLYWYQQILGQGPKLLIQFQNNGVVDDSQLPKDRFSAERLKGVDSTLKIQPAKLEDSAVYLCASSLDPSNTEAFFGQGTRLTVV.

The chain links TRBV6-5 to TRBJ1-6; 7 nucleotides line up with TRBD1. The trim removed 5 bases at V and 3 bases at J, leaving 4 bases unmatched. The germline V gene encodes CDR1 MNHEY and CDR2 SVGAGI. The CDR3 has 15 amino acids. The CDR3 nucleotides read TGTGCCAGCAGTGTTGACAGGGACTATAATTCACCCCTCCACTTT. It translates to CASSVDRDYNSPLHF.

V usage is TRBV27 and J usage is TRBJ2-7, with D perhaps TRBD1 (5 bases). Germline V gene lookup returns CDR1 MNHEY and CDR2 SMNVEV (reference sequence). With 4 bases removed from V and 2 bases from J, the gap between germline ends came to 9 bases. CDR3 size: 13 residues. The CDR3 coding sequence is TGTGCCAGCAGTTCACGACAGACCTACGAGCAGTACTTC. Amino acids: CASSSRQTYEQYF.

V is TRBV28 and J is TRBJ2-7; 11 bases match TRBD1. Germline V gene sequence: CDR1 MDHEN, CDR2 SYDVKM. The trim removed 5 bases at V and 7 bases at J, leaving 7 bases unmatched. The CDR3 loop spans 14 amino acids. The CDR3 nucleotides read TGTGCCAGCAGTCCCGGACAGGGGGCTGGGGAGCAGTACTTC. Translated: CASSPGQGAGEQYF.

The chain employs TRBV6-5 and TRBJ1-3, with TRBD1 matching 7 bases. The CDR3 runs to 15 residues. V shed 5 bases, J shed 1 base, and the junction held 5 bases outside the gene matches. Germline values: CDR1 MNHEY, CDR2 SVGAGI. CDR3 DNA: TGTGCCAGCAGTCGGACAGGACGTTCTGGAAACACCATATATTTT. Translating it yields CASSRTGRSGNTIYF.

This chain links TRBV2 with TRBJ1-2, with TRBD1 matching 9 bases. CDR1 is SNHLY and CDR2 is FYNNEI in the germline V gene. CDR3 length: 14 amino acids. V trimming: 3 bases; J trimming: 8 bases; junction bases outside the gene matches: 7. The CDR3 protein is CASSDNRGLTGYTF. CDR3 bases: TGTGCCAGCAGTGACAACAGGGGGCTGACGGGCTACACCTTC.

The chain links TRBV7-3 to TRBJ2-5; 9 positions match TRBD1. The J segment lost 4 bases and the V segment lost 6 bases, leaving 12 bases of the junction unmatched. The V gene's germline CDR1 is SGHTA and CDR2 FQGTGA. The CDR3 runs to 16 residues. CDR3: CASRTGTGRGRETQYF. In DNA form, the CDR3 reads TGTGCCAGCAGGACCGGGACAGGGAGAGGACGAGAGACCCAGTACTTC.

This clone showed up just a few times. This chain links TRBV4-2 with TRBJ1-2; a weak D match, TRBD1 (6 bases). This CDR3 is 16 amino acids long. Germline V gene data show CDR1 as LGHNA and CDR2 as YNFKEQ. V was shortened by 4 bases and J by 0 bases, with 15 bases between the two germline ends. The CDR3 bases are TGTGCCAGCAGCCGCACCGGGACAAATCCTAACTATGGCTACACCTTC. Amino acids: CASSRTGTNPNYGYTF.

This clone occurred a few times. The genes are TRBV11-3 and TRBJ1-5; the match to TRBD1 covers 10 bases. CDR1 is SGHNT and CDR2 is YENEEA in the germline V gene. The CDR3 has 19 residues. J gave up 1 base and V 5 bases, and 14 bases lay outside the gene matches. The CDR3 nucleotides are TGTGCCAGCAGCGGGGGGACAGGGGTTCTATTAATCAGCAATCAGCCCCAGCATTTT. This codes for CASSGGTGVLLISNQPQHF.

The rearrangement joins TRBV9 to TRBJ2-3; 8 positions match TRBD1. The CDR3 contains 16 residues. V lost 3 bases and J lost 3; bases outside the gene matches: 9. Germline V gene lookup returns CDR1 SGDLS and CDR2 YYNGEE. The CDR3 region has the DNA TGTGCCAGCAGCGACGACAGGGGAGGAGGTACAGATACGCAGTATTTT. It encodes CASSDDRGGGTDTQYF.

V is TRBV19 and J is TRBJ2-1; D remains unclear. From germline, CDR1 is LNHDA and CDR2 SQIVND (reference sequence). The CDR3 sequence is 13 residues long. Trimming cost V 3 bases and J 5 bases, with 8 bases left between them. The CDR3 spells CASSIFLNNEQFF. The CDR3, as DNA: TGTGCCAGTAGTATTTTCTTAAACAATGAGCAGTTCTTC.

This chain uses TRBV15 with TRBJ2-7; the match to TRBD1 covers 10 bases. V dropped 0 bases and J dropped 9; count of bases not matched to a gene: 11. Germline CDR1 LNHNV, CDR2 YYDKDF (reference sequence). The CDR3 has 16 residues. For the CDR3, the DNA is TGTGCCACCAGCAGAGACGGGACAGGGGCATTTAGGGGGCAGTACTTC. It encodes CATSRDGTGAFRGQYF.

The rearrangement links TRBV6-1 to TRBJ2-5; the match to TRBD2 covers 9 bases. The last part of the DNA fits TRBJ2-7 better; the J call may be wrong. This CDR3 has 15 amino acids. Germline values: CDR1 MNHNS, CDR2 SASEGT. Here the CDR3 reads CASSVRTSGSYEQYF. CDR3 sequence (DNA): TGTGCCAGCAGTGTTCGAACTAGCGGGTCCTACGAGCAGTACTTC.

This clone has only a few counts. The V and J genes are TRBV5-1 and TRBJ1-2, with D perhaps matching TRBD1 (5 bases). The ends were cut back, 4 bases at V and 4 bases at J, with 20 bases in the middle. The germline CDR1 and CDR2 sequences are SGHRS and YFSETQ. The CDR3 contains 16 residues. The CDR3 nucleotides are TGCGCCAGCAGCCATACCCTTTCGGGGGATGTCTATGGCTACACCTTC. Amino acid sequence: CASSHTLSGDVYGYTF.

The chain combines TRBV5-1 with TRBJ2-3, with a possible D match to TRBD1 (5 bases). Trimming removed 7 bases from V and 2 bases from J, with 14 bases in between. The CDR3 totals 14 residues. Germline CDR1 is SGHRS and CDR2 is YFSETQ. DNA for the CDR3: TGCGCCAGCCGCAGGCAGGGTGACACAGATACGCAGTATTTT. Translation gives CASRRQGDTDTQYF. Complete variable domain (other parts from reference TRBV5-1 and TRBJ2-3): KAGVTQTPRYLIKTRGQQVTLSCSPISGHRSVSWYQQTPGQGLQFLFEYFSETQRNKGNFPGRFSGRQFSNSRSEMNVSTLELGDSALYLCASRRQGDTDTQYFGPGTRLTVL.

The chain is built from TRBV15 and TRBJ1-6, with a weak D call TRBD1 (5 bases). The CDR3 runs to 13 residues. Germline V gene sequence: CDR1 LNHNV, CDR2 YYDKDF (reference sequence). V dropped 5 bases and J dropped 6 bases, with 8 bases sitting between them. The CDR3 region has the DNA TGTGCCACCAGCCGGGACTCTAATTCACCCCTCCACTTT. It encodes CATSRDSNSPLHF.

The J gene is TRBJ2-4, the V gene TRBV5-6; the D gene is possibly TRBD1 (8 bases). The germline V and J ends were trimmed by 4 bases and 6 bases, with 17 bases remaining between them. Germline loops: CDR1 SGHDT, CDR2 YYEEEE. The CDR3 consists of 15 residues. The CDR3 spells CASSQRTGTINIQYF. The CDR3 coding sequence is TGTGCCAGCAGCCAGAGGACAGGGACTATAAACATTCAGTACTTC.